This T cell receptor beta chain appears in the sequencing data of a study of OX40 agonist ivuxolimab in advanced cancers. Study-wide background: Three patients showed partial responses: one hepatocellular carcinoma and two cutaneous melanoma cases. The study's findings and limits: More expanded clones were seen, on average, in CD8+ T cells than in CD4+.

On this clone itself: Its cognate antigen is unknown.

V shed 6 bases, J shed 10 bases, and the junction held 9 bases outside the gene matches. Germline-derived CDR1 and CDR2 are MNHEY and SVGAGI. CDR3 length: 14 residues. Individuals having autoimmune disease history or systemic immunosuppression were not enrolled. Generated by immunoSEQ multiplex PCR, the TCRdb table keeps only in-frame clones and is missing some. The sample lists 30,000 to 40,000 clones; around 80% were seen once. The sequences come from CD4+ or CD8+ T cells sorted from blood, collected in a trial of the OX40 agonist ivuxolimab. V usage is TRBV6-5 and J usage is TRBJ1-6, with TRBD1 identical over 7 bases. The sequence was collected from an adult with an advanced solid tumor such as melanoma, head and neck, liver or kidney cancer. This chain's CDR3 is CASRRTGEGSPLHF. The CDR3 nucleotides read TGTGCCAGCAGAAGAACAGGGGAAGGATCACCCCTCCACTTT.